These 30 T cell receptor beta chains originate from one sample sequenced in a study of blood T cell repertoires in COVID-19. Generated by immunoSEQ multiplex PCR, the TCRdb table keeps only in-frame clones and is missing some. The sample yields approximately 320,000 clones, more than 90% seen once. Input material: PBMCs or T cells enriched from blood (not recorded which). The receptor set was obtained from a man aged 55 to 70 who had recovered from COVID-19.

CDR3 coding DNA: TGCGCCAGCAGCTTGAGCAGGGTAGTGGGCACCGGGGAGCTGTTTTTT. Translated, it gives CASSLSRVVGTGELFF. The gene calls are TRBV5-1 and TRBJ2-2; possible D gene TRBD1, 5 bases. The CDR3 covers 16 residues. V was clipped by 1 base and J by 4 bases, with 14 bases between them. Per germline, CDR1 SGHRS and CDR2 YFSETQ.

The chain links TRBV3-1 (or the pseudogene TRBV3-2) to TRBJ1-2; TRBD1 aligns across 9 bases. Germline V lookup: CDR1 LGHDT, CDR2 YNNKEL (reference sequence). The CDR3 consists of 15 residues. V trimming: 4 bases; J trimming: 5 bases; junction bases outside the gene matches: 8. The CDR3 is CASSRRTGEGYGYTF. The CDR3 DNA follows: TGTGCCAGCAGCCGAAGGACAGGGGAAGGGTATGGCTACACCTTC.

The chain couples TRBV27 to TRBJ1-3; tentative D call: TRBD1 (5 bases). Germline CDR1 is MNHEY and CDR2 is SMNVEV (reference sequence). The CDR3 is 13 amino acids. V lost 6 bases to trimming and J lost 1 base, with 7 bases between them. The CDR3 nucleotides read TGTGCCAGCAGCCGGGGGTCTGGAAACACCATATATTTT. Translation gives CASSRGSGNTIYF.

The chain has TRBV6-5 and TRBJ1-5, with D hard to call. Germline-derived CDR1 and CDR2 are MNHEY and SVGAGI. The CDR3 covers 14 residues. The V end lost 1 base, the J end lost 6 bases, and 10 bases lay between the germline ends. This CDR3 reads CASSYLTGGQPQHF. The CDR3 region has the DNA TGTGCCAGCAGTTACTTGACGGGAGGTCAGCCCCAGCATTTT.

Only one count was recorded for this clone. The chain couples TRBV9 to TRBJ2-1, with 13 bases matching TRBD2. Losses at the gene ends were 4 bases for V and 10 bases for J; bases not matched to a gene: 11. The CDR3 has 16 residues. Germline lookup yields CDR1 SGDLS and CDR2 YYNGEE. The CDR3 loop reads CASSRTSGGPGGEQFF. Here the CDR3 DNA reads TGTGCCAGCAGCAGGACTAGCGGGGGCCCCGGGGGGGAGCAGTTCTTC.

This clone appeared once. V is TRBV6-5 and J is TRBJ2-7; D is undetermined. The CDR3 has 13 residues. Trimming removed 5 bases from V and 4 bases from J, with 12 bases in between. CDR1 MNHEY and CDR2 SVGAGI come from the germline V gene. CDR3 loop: CASSPSPGYEQYF. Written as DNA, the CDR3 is TGTGCCAGCAGTCCCTCGCCCGGGTACGAGCAGTACTTC.

The CDR3: CASSLNALPTGNTIYF. The CDR3 DNA follows: TGCGCCAGCAGCTTGAACGCGCTACCCACTGGAAACACCATATATTTT. V gene TRBV5-1 combines with J gene TRBJ1-3; D is undetermined. This CDR3 is 16 amino acids long. The germline V and J ends were trimmed by 1 base and 2 bases, with 13 bases remaining between them. CDR1 SGHRS and CDR2 YFSETQ come from the germline V gene.

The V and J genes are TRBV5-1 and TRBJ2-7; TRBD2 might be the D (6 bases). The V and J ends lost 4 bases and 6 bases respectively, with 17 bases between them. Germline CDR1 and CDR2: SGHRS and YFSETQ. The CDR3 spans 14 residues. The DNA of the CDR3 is TGCGCCAGCAGCCCTCTAGGAGGGCCAAGCGAGCAGTACTTC. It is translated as CASSPLGGPSEQYF.

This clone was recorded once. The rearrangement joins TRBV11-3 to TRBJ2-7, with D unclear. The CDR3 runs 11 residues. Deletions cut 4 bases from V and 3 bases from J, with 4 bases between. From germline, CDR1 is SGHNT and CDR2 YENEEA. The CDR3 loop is CASSSSYEQYF. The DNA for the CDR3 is TGTGCCAGCAGCTCCAGCTACGAGCAGTACTTC.

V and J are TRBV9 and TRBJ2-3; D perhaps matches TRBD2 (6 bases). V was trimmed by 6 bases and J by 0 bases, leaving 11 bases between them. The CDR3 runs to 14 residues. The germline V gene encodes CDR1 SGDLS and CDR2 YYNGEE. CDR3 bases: TGTGCCAGCACCGCGGGGCCTAGCACAGATACGCAGTATTTT. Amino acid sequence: CASTAGPSTDTQYF.

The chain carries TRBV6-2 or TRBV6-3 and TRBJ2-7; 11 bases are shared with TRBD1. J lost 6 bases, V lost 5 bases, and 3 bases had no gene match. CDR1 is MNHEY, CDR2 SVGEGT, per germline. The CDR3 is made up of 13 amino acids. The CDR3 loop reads CASSRTGGFEQYF. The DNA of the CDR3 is TGTGCCAGCAGTCGGACAGGGGGCTTCGAGCAGTACTTC.

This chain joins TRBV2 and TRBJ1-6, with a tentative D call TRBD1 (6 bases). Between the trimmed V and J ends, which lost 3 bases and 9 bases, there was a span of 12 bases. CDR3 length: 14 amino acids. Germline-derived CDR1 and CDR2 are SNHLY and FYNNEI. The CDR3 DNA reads TGTGCCAGCAGTGAGCCGGGACATGGTTCACCCCTCCACTTT. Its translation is CASSEPGHGSPLHF.

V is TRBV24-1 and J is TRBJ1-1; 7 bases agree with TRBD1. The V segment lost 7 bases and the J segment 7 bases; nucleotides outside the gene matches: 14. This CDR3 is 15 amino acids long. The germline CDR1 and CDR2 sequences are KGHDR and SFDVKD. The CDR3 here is CATRGETGNKFEAFF. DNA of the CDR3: TGTGCCACCAGGGGAGAGACAGGGAATAAGTTTGAAGCTTTCTTT.

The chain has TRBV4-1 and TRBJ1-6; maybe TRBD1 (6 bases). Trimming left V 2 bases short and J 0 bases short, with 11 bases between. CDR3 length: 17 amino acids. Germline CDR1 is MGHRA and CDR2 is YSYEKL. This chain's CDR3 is CASSQQGQSSYNSPLHF. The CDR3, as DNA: TGCGCCAGCAGCCAACAGGGGCAGAGCTCCTATAATTCACCCCTCCACTTT.

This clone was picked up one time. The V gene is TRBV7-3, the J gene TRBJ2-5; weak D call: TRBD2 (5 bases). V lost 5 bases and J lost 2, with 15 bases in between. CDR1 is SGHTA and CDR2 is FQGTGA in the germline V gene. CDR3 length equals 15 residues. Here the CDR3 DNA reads TGTGCCAGCAGCCCAACTAATACTAGACAAGAGACCCAGTACTTC. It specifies CASSPTNTRQETQYF.

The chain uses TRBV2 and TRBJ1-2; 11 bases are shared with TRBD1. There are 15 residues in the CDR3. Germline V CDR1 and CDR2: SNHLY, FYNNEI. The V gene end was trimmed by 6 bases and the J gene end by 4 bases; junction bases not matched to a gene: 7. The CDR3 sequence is CASSTGTGGIYGYTF. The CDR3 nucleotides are TGTGCCAGCAGCACCGGGACAGGGGGAATCTATGGCTACACCTTC.

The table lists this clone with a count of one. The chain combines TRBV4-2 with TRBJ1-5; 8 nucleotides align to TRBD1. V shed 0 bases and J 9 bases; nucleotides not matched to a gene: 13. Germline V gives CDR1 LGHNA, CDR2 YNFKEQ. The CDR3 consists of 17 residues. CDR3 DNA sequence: TGTGCCAGCAGCCAAGATCCCCGCGGGACAGGTGACGGGCCCCAGCATTTT. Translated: CASSQDPRGTGDGPQHF.

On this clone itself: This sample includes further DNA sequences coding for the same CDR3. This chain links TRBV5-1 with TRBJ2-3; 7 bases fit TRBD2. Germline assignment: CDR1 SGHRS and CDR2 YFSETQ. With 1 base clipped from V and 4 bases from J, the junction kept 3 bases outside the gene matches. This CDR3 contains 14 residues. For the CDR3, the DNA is TGCGCCAGCAGCTTGCAGGGAGGGCCAGATACGCAGTATTTT. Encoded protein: CASSLQGGPDTQYF.

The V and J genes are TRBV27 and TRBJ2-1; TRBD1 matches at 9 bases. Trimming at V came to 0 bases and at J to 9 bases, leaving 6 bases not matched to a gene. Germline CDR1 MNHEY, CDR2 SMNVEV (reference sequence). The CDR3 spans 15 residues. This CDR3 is CASSLSGQGRGEQFF. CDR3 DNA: TGTGCCAGCAGTTTATCGGGACAGGGCAGGGGTGAGCAGTTCTTC.

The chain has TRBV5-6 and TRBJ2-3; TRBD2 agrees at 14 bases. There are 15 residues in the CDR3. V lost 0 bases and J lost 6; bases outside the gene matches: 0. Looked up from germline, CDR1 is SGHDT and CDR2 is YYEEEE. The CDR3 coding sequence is TGTGCCAGCAGCTTGGGACTAGCGGGAGGGGATACGCAGTATTTT. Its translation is CASSLGLAGGDTQYF. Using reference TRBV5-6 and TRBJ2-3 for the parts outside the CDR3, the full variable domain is DAGVTQSPTHLIKTRGQQVTLRCSPKSGHDTVSWYQQALGQGPQFIFQYYEEEERQRGNFPDRFSGHQFPNYSSELNVNALLLGDSALYLCASSLGLAGGDTQYFGPGTRLTVL.

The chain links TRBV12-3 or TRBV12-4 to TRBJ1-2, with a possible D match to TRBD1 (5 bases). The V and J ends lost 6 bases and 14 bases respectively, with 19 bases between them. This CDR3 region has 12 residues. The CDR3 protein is CASSFTQGAWTF. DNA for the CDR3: TGTGCCAGCAGCTTTACCCAAGGGGCATGGACCTTC.

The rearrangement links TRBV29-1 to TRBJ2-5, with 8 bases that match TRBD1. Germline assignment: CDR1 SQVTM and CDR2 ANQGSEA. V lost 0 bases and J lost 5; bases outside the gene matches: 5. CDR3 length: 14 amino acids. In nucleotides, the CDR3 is TGCAGCGTTGAAGACAGGGGGCTCGGGGAGACCCAGTACTTC. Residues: CSVEDRGLGETQYF.

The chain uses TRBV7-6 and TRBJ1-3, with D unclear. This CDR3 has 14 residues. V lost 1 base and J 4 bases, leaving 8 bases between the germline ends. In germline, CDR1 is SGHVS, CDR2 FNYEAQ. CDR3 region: CASSLETPGNTIYF. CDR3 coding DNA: TGTGCCAGCAGCTTAGAGACACCAGGAAACACCATATATTTT.

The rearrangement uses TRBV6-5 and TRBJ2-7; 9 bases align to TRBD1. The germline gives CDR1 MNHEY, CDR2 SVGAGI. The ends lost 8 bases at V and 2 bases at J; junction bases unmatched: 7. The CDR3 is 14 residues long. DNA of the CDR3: TGTGCCAGCGGCCGGGACAGGGAAACCTACGAGCAGTACTTC. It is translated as CASGRDRETYEQYF.

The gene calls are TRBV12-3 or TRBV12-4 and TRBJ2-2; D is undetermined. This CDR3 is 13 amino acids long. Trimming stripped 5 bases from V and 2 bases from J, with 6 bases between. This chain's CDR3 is CASSPPNTGELFF. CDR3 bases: TGTGCCAGCAGTCCCCCAAACACCGGGGAGCTGTTTTTT.

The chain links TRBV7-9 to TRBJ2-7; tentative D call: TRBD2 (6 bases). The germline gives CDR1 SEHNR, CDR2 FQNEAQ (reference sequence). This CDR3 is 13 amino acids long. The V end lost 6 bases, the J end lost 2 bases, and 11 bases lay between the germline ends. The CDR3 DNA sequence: TGTGCCAGCAGAAGAGGGACTGCCTACGAGCAGTACTTC. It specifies CASRRGTAYEQYF.

CDR3 loop: CASSRRTAPTSPLHF. The CDR3 region has the DNA TGTGCCAGCAGCCGCCGGACAGCACCTACTTCACCCCTCCACTTT. The rearrangement links TRBV5-8 to TRBJ1-6; a weak D match, TRBD1 (6 bases). The CDR3 loop spans 15 amino acids. The V and J ends lost 4 bases and 9 bases respectively, with 17 bases between them. Germline V gene sequence: CDR1 SGHTS, CDR2 YDEGEE.

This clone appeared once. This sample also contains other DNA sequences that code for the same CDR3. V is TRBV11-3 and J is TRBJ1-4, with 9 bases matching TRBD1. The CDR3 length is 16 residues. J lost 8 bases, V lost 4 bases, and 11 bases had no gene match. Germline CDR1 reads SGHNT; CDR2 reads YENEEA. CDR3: CASSSLPGTGREKLFF. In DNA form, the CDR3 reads TGTGCCAGCAGCTCACTTCCCGGGACAGGGAGAGAAAAACTGTTTTTT.

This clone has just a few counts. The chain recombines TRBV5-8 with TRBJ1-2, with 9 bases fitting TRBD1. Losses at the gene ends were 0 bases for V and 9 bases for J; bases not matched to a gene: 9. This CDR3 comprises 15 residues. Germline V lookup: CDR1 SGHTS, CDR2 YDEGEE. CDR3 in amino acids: CASSLDSTGGARYTF. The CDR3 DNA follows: TGTGCCAGCAGCTTGGATTCCACAGGGGGCGCGCGCTACACCTTC.

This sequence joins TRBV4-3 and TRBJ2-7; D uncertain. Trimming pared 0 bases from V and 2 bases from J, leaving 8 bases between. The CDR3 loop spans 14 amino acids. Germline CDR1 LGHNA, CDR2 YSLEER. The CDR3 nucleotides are TGCGCCAGCAGCCAAGAATGGGCAGCCTACGAGCAGTACTTC. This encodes CASSQEWAAYEQYF.